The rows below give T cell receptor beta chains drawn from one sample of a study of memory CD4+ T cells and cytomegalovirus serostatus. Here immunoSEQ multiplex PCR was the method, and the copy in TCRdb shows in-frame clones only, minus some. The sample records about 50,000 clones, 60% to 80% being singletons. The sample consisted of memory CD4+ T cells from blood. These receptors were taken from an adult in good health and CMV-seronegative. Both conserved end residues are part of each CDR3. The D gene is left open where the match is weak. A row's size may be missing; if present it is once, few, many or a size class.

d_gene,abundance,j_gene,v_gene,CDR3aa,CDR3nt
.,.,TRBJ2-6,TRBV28,CASTGPGANVLTF,TGTGCCAGCACTGGGCCTGGGGCCAACGTCCTGACTTTC
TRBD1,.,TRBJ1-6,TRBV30,CAWTRTGGLSPLHF,TGTGCCTGGACCCGGACAGGGGGACTCTCACCCCTCCACTTT
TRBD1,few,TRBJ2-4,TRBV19,CASSTDRGHIQYF,TGTGCCAGTAGTACCGACAGGGGTCACATTCAGTACTTC
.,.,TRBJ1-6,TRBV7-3,CASSLTGGGPLHF,TGTGCCAGCAGCTTAACCGGGGGCGGACCCCTCCACTTT
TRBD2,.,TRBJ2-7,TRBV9,CASSGPSGSGYEQYF,TGTGCCAGCAGCGGTCCTAGCGGGAGTGGGTACGAGCAGTACTTC
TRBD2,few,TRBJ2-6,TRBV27,CASTLRGGSSGANVLTF,TGTGCCAGCACCCTGAGGGGAGGGAGCTCTGGGGCCAACGTCCTGACTTTC
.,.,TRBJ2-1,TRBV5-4,CASSSPWGGRDEQFF,TGTGCCAGCAGCTCCCCCTGGGGGGGGCGGGATGAGCAGTTCTTC
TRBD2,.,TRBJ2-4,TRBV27,CASSSEFRLAGVGNIQYF,TGTGCCAGCAGTTCAGAATTTAGGTTAGCGGGAGTTGGAAACATTCAGTACTTC
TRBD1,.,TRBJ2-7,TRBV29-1,CSGGTGDEQYF,TGCAGCGGAGGGACAGGGGACGAGCAGTACTTC
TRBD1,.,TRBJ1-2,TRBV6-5,CASSFRDRGNYGYTF,TGTGCCAGCAGTTTCAGAGACAGGGGGAACTATGGCTACACCTTC
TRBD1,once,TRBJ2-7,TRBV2,CASSRDRVYEQYF,TGTGCCAGCAGTCGGGACAGGGTTTACGAGCAGTACTTC
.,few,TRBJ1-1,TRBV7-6,CASSLVQGNTEAFF,TGTGCCAGCAGCTTAGTGCAGGGGAACACTGAAGCTTTCTTT
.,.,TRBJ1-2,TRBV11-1,CASSPRALNYGYTF,TGTGCCAGCAGCCCGAGGGCCCTAAACTATGGCTACACCTTC
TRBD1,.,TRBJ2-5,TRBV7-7,CASSYTGEETQYF,TGTGCTAGCAGTTACACAGGGGAAGAGACCCAGTACTTC
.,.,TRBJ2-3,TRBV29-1,CSVGGTHRTDTQYF,TGCAGCGTTGGTGGGACACACCGCACAGATACGCAGTATTTT
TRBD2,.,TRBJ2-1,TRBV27,CASSLEARLAGVWNEQFF,TGTGCCAGCAGTTTAGAGGCCCGGCTAGCGGGAGTTTGGAATGAGCAGTTCTTC
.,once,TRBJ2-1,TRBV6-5,CASSTYNEQFF,TGTGCCAGCAGTACCTACAATGAGCAGTTCTTC
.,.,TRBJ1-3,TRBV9,CASSGGGYSGNTIYF,TGTGCCAGCTCCGGGGGGGGCTACTCTGGAAACACCATATATTTT
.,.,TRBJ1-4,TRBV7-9,CASSLAREQEKLFF,TGTGCCAGCAGCTTAGCCAGGGAACAAGAAAAACTGTTTTTT
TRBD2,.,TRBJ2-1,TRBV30,CAWTLRGDFPHEQFF,TGTGCCTGGACTCTCCGGGGGGACTTCCCGCATGAGCAGTTCTTC
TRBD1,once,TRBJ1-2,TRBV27,CASSPTGYGYTF,TGTGCCAGCAGCCCGACAGGGTATGGCTACACCTTC
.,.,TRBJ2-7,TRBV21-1,CASVNRLAGNYEQYF,TGTGCCAGCGTTAACAGACTAGCGGGAAATTACGAGCAGTACTTC
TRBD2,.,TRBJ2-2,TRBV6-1,CASRGTSGNTGELFF,TGTGCCAGCAGGGGGACTAGCGGGAACACCGGGGAGCTGTTTTTT
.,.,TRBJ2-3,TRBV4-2,CASSQEGASPRDTQYF,TGTGCCAGCAGCCAAGAAGGGGCTAGCCCTCGGGATACGCAGTATTTT
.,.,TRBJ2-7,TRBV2,CASSRRASGYEQYF,TGTGCCAGCAGTCGCAGGGCGTCGGGATACGAGCAGTACTTC
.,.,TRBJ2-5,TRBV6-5,CASSYTSVPQETQYF,TGTGCCAGCAGTTATACCTCAGTCCCTCAAGAGACCCAGTACTTC
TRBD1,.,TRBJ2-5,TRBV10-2,CASGTVQETQYF,TGCGCCAGCGGGACAGTCCAAGAGACCCAGTACTTC
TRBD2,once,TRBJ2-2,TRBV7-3,CASSRSGIGTGELFF,TGTGCCAGCAGCCGTAGCGGGATAGGCACCGGGGAGCTGTTTTTT
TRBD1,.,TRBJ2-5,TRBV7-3,CASSLARGLGETQYF,TGTGCCAGCAGCTTGGCTAGGGGGCTCGGGGAGACCCAGTACTTC
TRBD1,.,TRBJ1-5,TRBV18,CASSGDSGINSNQPQHF,TGTGCCAGCTCGGGGGACAGCGGAATAAATAGCAATCAGCCCCAGCATTTT
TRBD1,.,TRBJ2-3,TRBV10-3,CAISGEGRDRISTDTQYF,TGTGCCATCAGTGGGGAAGGCCGGGACAGGATAAGCACAGATACGCAGTATTTT
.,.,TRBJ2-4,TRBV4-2,CASSQDGQGAKNIQYF,TGTGCCAGCAGCCAAGACGGTCAGGGGGCCAAAAACATTCAGTACTTC
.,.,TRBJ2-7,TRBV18,CASSRDAYVYEQYF,TGTGCCAGCTCACGGGACGCTTACGTCTACGAGCAGTACTTC
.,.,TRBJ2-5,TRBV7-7,CASSLGGVETQYF,TGTGCTAGCAGCTTAGGGGGGGTAGAGACCCAGTACTTC
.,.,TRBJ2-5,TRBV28,CASSPPGGHWEQYF,TGTGCCAGCAGCCCCCCGGGGGGCCACTGGGAGCAGTACTTC
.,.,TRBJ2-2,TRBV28,CASSSLLVTGELFF,TGTGCCAGCAGTTCCTTGTTGGTAACCGGGGAGCTGTTTTTT
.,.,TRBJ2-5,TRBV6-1,CASSERRRLQETQYF,TGTGCCAGCAGTGAAAGGAGGAGGCTCCAAGAGACCCAGTACTTC
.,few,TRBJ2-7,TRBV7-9,CASSLGSGYEQYF,TGTGCCAGCAGCTTAGGTTCAGGTTACGAGCAGTACTTC
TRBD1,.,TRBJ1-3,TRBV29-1,CSVAGTASYSGNTIYF,TGCAGCGTTGCCGGGACAGCGTCCTACTCTGGAAACACCATATATTTT
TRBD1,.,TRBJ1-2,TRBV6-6,CASSLRGQAINYGYTF,TGTGCCAGCAGTCTTCGGGGACAGGCTATTAACTATGGCTACACCTTC
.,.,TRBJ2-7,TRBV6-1,CASSERLAYEQYF,TGTGCCAGCAGTGAAAGGCTCGCCTACGAGCAGTACTTC
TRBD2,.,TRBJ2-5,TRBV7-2,CASSLEPSGETQYF,TGTGCCAGCAGCTTAGAGCCTAGCGGAGAGACCCAGTACTTC
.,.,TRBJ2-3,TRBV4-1,CASSQPPGGRWDHLTDTQYF,TGCGCCAGCAGCCAACCACCAGGGGGGCGGTGGGATCACTTGACGGATACGCAGTATTTT
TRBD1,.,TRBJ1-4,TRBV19,CASSTRTGRSATNEKLFF,TGTGCCAGTAGTACTCGGACAGGGAGGTCCGCAACTAATGAAAAACTGTTTTTT
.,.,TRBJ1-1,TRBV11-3,CASSPDGNEAFF,TGTGCCAGCAGCCCGGACGGTAATGAAGCTTTCTTT
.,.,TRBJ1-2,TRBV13,CASRQAQGYNYGYTF,TGTGCCAGCAGACAAGCACAGGGTTATAACTATGGCTACACCTTC
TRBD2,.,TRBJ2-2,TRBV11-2,CASSLRLAGGYTGELFF,TGTGCCAGCAGCTTGAGGCTAGCGGGAGGTTACACCGGGGAGCTGTTTTTT
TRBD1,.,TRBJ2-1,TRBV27,CASGAGQGFSSYNEQFF,TGTGCCAGCGGGGCGGGACAGGGGTTTAGCTCCTACAATGAGCAGTTCTTC
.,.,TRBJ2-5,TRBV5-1,CASSRTGASQETQYF,TGCGCCAGCAGCCGTACGGGGGCCTCCCAGGAGACCCAGTACTTC
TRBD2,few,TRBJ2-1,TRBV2,CASSLWTSGRVSNEQFF,TGTGCCAGCAGTCTTTGGACTAGCGGGAGAGTATCAAATGAGCAGTTCTTC
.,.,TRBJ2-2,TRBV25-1,CASSEYKRSGELFF,TGTGCCAGCAGTGAATATAAAAGGTCCGGGGAGCTGTTTTTT
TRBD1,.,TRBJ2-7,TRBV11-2,CASSRPPGTEMYF,TGTGCCAGCAGCCGCCCCCCCGGGACAGAGATGTACTTC
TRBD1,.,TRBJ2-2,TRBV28,CASSLSGQGIGTGELFF,TGTGCCAGCAGTTTATCGGGACAGGGGATTGGGACCGGGGAGCTGTTTTTT